The 24 T cell receptor beta chains in this list originate from one sample, sequenced in a study of human CD8 memory T cell subsets. Preparation of the TCR beta libraries relied on UMI-labeled 5' RACE. TCRdb reanalyzed the 5' RACE reads, giving one entry per CDR3 protein sequence and no DNA. The sample table includes some 10,000 distinct CDR3 sequences. Sequencing was done on a sample of CD8+ T cells from PBMCs. The receptors were gathered from a human donor in good health.

This sequence joins TRBV30 and TRBJ1-1. Germline V gives CDR1 GTSNPN, CDR2 SVGIG (reference sequence). The CDR3 length is 14 residues. CDR3 loop: CACRRTDGNTEAFF.

V gene TRBV29-1 combines with J gene TRBJ2-7; TCRdb indicates TRBD2, and absent DNA this call remains unverified. There are 14 residues in the CDR3. Germline V gene lookup returns CDR1 SQVTM and CDR2 ANQGSEA. The CDR3 loop reads CSAGTRGIVSEQYF.

This chain uses TRBV7-6 with TRBJ2-3; with no DNA, the TCRdb D assignment of TRBD2 cannot be verified. Germline CDR1 is SGHVS and CDR2 is FNYEAQ. The CDR3 is 18 amino acids. The CDR3 sequence is CASSTPLGLAGVADTQYF. Filled out from reference TRBV7-6 and TRBJ2-3, the complete variable domain reads GAGVSQSPRYKVTKRGQDVALRCDPISGHVSLYWYRQALGQGPEFLTYFNYEAQQDKSGLPNDRFSAERPEGSISTLTIQRTEQRDSAMYRCASSTPLGLAGVADTQYFGPGTRLTVL.

The rearrangement joins TRBV7-3 to TRBJ2-3; lacking DNA, the TRBD1 call made by TCRdb goes unchecked. The CDR3 covers 14 residues. CDR1 and CDR2 from the germline V gene are SGHTA and FQGTGA. CDR3 protein: CASSPGQSTDTQYF.

J is TRBJ2-1 and V is TRBV14; the D call from TCRdb, TRBD1, cannot be confirmed without DNA. Germline V gives CDR1 SGHDN, CDR2 FVKESK. CDR3 size: 16 residues. This CDR3 is CASSKSPGADYNEQFF.

The chain carries TRBV2 and TRBJ2-4; TCRdb's D call of TRBD2 is untestable without DNA. CDR3 length equals 16 residues. CDR1 and CDR2 (germline): SNHLY, FYNNEI. The CDR3 is CASSEGHGGSLNIQYF.

The V call is TRBV18, the J call TRBJ2-7; TCRdb returns TRBD1, unconfirmable since there is no DNA. The CDR3 is made up of 15 amino acids. Germline CDR1 KGHSH, CDR2 LQKENI. This CDR3 reads CASSPSGTGPYEQYF. Together with reference TRBV18 and TRBJ2-7, the CDR3 gives the full variable domain: NAGVMQNPRHLVRRRGQEARLRCSPMKGHSHVYWYRQLPEEGLKFMVYLQKENIIDESGMPKERFSAEFPKEGPSILRIQQVVRGDSAAYFCASSPSGTGPYEQYFGPGTRLTVT.

This chain connects TRBV20-1 to TRBJ2-2; checking the TCRdb D call of TRBD1 is not possible without DNA. Per the germline V gene, CDR1 is DFQATT and CDR2 is SNEGSKA (reference sequence). This CDR3 has 16 residues. The CDR3 loop is CSARVAGTTNTGELFF.

This clonotype is called medium-sized based on its frequency. This chain joins TRBV5-6 and TRBJ2-3. There are 14 residues in the CDR3. Germline CDR1 is SGHDT and CDR2 is YYEEEE. The CDR3 is CASSLSPGTDTQYF.

The J gene is TRBJ2-3, the V gene TRBV7-9; TCRdb names TRBD1, which stays unverified in the absence of DNA. Germline V CDR1 and CDR2: SEHNR, FQNEAQ (reference sequence). This CDR3 contains 13 residues. CDR3: CASSARSTDTQYF.

The chain combines TRBV7-9 with TRBJ2-7; TCRdb lists TRBD1, though no DNA is available to test this call. The germline gives CDR1 SEHNR, CDR2 FQNEAQ (reference sequence). CDR3 length equals 15 residues. CDR3 protein: CASSPPGESSYEQYF.

This chain connects TRBV29-1 to TRBJ2-1; TCRdb's D call of TRBD2 is untestable without DNA. Germline V gene data show CDR1 as SQVTM and CDR2 as ANQGSEA. The CDR3 spans 16 residues. The CDR3 loop is CSVRGRAGLSYNEQFF.

This chain connects TRBV7-8 to TRBJ2-1; TCRdb's D call, TRBD1, is unchecked because there is no DNA. Germline V gene lookup returns CDR1 SGHVS and CDR2 FQNEAQ. The CDR3 spans 13 residues. This CDR3 reads CASSENRGSGQFF.

The genes are TRBV4-1 and TRBJ2-7. In germline, CDR1 is MGHRA, CDR2 YSYEKL. The CDR3 totals 13 residues. CDR3 residues: CASSPYKTYEQYF.

This rearrangement joins TRBV12-3 or TRBV12-4 to TRBJ2-3; the TCRdb call, TRBD2, lacks DNA for checking. There are 18 residues in the CDR3. CDR3 amino acids: CASSPWTSGGLSTDTQYF.

This chain connects TRBV20-1 to TRBJ2-3; lacking DNA, the TRBD1 call made by TCRdb goes unchecked. The CDR3 totals 18 residues. Germline V gene lookup returns CDR1 DFQATT and CDR2 SNEGSKA (reference sequence). CDR3 residues: CSASKLAGAILVTDTQYF.

The gene calls are TRBV28 and TRBJ2-3; the TRBD1 assignment by TCRdb is unverifiable without DNA. The germline V gene encodes CDR1 MDHEN and CDR2 SYDVKM. The CDR3 is 15 amino acids. CDR3 amino acids: CASSLGEGSTDTQYF.

The CDR3 protein is CASSFEGNYGYTF. The chain combines TRBV5-6 with TRBJ1-2. The CDR3 runs 13 residues. Germline CDR1 reads SGHDT; CDR2 reads YYEEEE.

V usage is TRBV2 and J usage is TRBJ2-5. Germline CDR1 SNHLY, CDR2 FYNNEI. The CDR3 consists of 16 residues. CDR3 in amino acids: CASRNLAIAGKETQYF.

The genes are TRBV29-1 and TRBJ2-2; there is no DNA to check the TCRdb D call of TRBD1. From germline, CDR1 is SQVTM and CDR2 ANQGSEA. The CDR3 consists of 15 residues. CDR3: CSVEDPRSGSGELFF.

This chain links TRBV7-9 with TRBJ1-2. Germline CDR1 and CDR2: SEHNR and FQNEAQ (reference sequence). The CDR3 runs to 14 residues. CDR3 loop: CASSLEGPNYGYTF.

This clonotype shows up as medium-sized (0.01 to 0.1%) by frequency. The chain employs TRBV10-3 and TRBJ2-7; the TCRdb call, TRBD1, lacks DNA for checking. Per germline, CDR1 ENHRY and CDR2 SYGVKD. CDR3 length equals 17 residues. The CDR3 spells CAIRASVGVDQTYEQYF.

The chain couples TRBV19 to TRBJ2-7; absent DNA, TCRdb's TRBD2 call cannot be checked. From germline, CDR1 is LNHDA and CDR2 SQIVND (reference sequence). CDR3 length equals 15 residues. The CDR3: CASSIRASPSYEQYF.

This rearrangement joins TRBV4-1 to TRBJ2-7; lacking DNA, the TRBD2 call made by TCRdb goes unchecked. CDR1 and CDR2 (germline): MGHRA, YSYEKL. This CDR3 region has 15 residues. The CDR3 loop reads CASSQEDWSSYEQYF.